This T cell receptor beta chain was identified in a study of blood T cell repertoires in COVID-19. The overall study: T cells, B-cell-depleted T cells, or PBMCs supplied cDNA or gDNA.

Source study methods: Reference gene primer amplification in the assay estimated nucleated cell counts. Profiling relied on immunoSEQ multiplex PCR, and the TCRdb table lists in-frame clones only, not all of them. V, J and clone size reflect that table, while D and trimming were determined from the DNA. Of roughly 62,000 clones in the sample, roughly 84% are singletons; the top ten hold about 10%. After removal of 5 bases from V and 1 base from J, the junction contained 3 bases not matched to a gene. The CDR3 runs to 15 residues. The V gene's germline CDR1 is KGHDR and CDR2 SFDVKD. The specimen was peripheral blood. The chain is built from TRBV24-1 and TRBJ1-1; the match to TRBD1 covers 10 bases. This TCR came from a man younger than 40 with COVID-19, enrolled during active disease. The CDR3 protein is CATSGQGAGNTEAFF. CDR3 nucleotides: TGTGCCACCAGTGGACAGGGGGCTGGGAACACTGAAGCTTTCTTT.